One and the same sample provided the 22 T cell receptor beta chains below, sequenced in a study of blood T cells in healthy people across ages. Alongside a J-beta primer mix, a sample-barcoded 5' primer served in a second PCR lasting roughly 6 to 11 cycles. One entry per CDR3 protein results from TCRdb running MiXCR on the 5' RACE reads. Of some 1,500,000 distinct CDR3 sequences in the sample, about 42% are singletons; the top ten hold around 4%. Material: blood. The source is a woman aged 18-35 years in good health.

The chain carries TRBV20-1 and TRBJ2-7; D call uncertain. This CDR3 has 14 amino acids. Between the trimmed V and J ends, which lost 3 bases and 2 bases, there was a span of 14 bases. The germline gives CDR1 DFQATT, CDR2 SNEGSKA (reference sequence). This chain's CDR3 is CSASLSRGTYEQYF. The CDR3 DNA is TGCAGTGCTAGCTTGAGTAGAGGTACCTACGAGCAGTACTTC.

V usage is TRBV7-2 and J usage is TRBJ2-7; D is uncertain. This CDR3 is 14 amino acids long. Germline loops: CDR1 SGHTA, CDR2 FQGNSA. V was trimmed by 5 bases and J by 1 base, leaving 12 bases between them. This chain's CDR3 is CASSPRYTSYEQYF. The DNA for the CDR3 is TGTGCCAGCAGCCCTAGGTACACTTCCTACGAGCAGTACTTC.

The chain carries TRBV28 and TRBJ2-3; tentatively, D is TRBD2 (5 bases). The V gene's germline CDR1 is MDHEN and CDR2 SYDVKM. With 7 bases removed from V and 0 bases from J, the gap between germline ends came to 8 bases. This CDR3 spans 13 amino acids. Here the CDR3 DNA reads TGTGCCAGCACGGAGGTTAGCACAGATACGCAGTATTTT. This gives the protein CASTEVSTDTQYF. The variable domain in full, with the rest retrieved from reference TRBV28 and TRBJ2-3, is DVKVTQSSRYLVKRTGEKVFLECVQDMDHENMFWYRQDPGLGLRLIYFSYDVKMKEKGDIPEGYSVSREKKERFSLILESASTNQTSMYLCASTEVSTDTQYFGPGTRLTVL.

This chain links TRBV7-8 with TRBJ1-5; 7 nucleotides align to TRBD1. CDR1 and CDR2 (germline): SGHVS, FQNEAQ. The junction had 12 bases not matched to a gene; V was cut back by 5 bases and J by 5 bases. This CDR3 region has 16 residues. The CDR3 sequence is CASSPSPEGGYQPQHF. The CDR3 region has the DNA TGTGCCAGCAGCCCCTCGCCCGAAGGGGGCTATCAGCCCCAGCATTTT.

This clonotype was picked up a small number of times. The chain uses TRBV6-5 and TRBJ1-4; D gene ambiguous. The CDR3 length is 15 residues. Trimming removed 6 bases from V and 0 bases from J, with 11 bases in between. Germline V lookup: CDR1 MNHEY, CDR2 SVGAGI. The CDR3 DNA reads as TGTGCCAGCAGCCGAGACGCACCAACTAATGAAAAACTGTTTTTT. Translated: CASSRDAPTNEKLFF.

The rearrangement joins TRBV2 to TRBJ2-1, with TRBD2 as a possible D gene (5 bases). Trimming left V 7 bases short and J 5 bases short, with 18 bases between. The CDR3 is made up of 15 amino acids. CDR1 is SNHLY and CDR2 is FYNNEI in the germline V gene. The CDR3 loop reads CASIRGWVGDNEQFF. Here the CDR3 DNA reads TGTGCCAGCATACGGGGATGGGTTGGGGACAATGAGCAGTTCTTC. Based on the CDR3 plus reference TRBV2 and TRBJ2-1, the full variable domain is EPEVTQTPSHQVTQMGQEVILRCVPISNHLYFYWYRQILGQKVEFLVSFYNNEISEKSEIFDDQFSVERPDGSNFTLKIRSTKLEDSAMYFCASIRGWVGDNEQFFGPGTRLTVL.

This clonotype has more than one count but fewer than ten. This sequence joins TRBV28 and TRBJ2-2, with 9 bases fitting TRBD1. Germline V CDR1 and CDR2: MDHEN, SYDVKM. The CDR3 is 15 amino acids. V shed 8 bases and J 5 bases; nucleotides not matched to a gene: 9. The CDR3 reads CASVRGQGLTGELFF. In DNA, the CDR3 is TGTGCCAGCGTCAGGGGACAGGGTTTAACCGGGGAGCTGTTTTTT.

This CDR3 reads CASSLGRQTQETQYF. DNA of the CDR3: TGTGCCAGCAGCTTAGGTCGACAGACCCAAGAGACCCAGTACTTC. V is TRBV7-9 and J is TRBJ2-5; D is perhaps TRBD1 (5 bases). The CDR3 covers 15 residues. Per germline, CDR1 SEHNR and CDR2 FQNEAQ (reference sequence). Trimming left V 1 base short and J 1 base short, with 10 bases between.

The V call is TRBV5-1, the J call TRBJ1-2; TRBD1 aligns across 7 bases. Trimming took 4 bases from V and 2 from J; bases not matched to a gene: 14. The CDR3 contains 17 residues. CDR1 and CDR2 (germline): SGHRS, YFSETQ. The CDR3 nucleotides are TGCGCCAGCAGCCCACCTCCCCTAAGACAGGGCAACTATGGCTACACCTTC. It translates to CASSPPPLRQGNYGYTF. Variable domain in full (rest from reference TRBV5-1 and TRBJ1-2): KAGVTQTPRYLIKTRGQQVTLSCSPISGHRSVSWYQQTPGQGLQFLFEYFSETQRNKGNFPGRFSGRQFSNSRSEMNVSTLELGDSALYLCASSPPPLRQGNYGYTFGSGTRLTVV.

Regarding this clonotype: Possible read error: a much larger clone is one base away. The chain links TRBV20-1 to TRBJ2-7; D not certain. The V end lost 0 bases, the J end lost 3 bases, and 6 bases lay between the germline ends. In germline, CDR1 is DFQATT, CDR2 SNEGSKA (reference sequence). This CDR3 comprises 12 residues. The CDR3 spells CSAREQFYEQYF. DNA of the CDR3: TGCAGTGCTAGAGAACAGTTCTACGAGCAGTACTTC.

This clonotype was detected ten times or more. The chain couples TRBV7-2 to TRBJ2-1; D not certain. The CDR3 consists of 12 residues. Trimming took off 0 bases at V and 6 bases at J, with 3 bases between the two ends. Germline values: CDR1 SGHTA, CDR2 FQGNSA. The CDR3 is CASSLARNEQFF. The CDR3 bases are TGTGCCAGCAGCTTAGCGCGCAATGAGCAGTTCTTC. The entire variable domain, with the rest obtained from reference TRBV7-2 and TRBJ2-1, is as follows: GAGVSQSPSNKVTEKGKDVELRCDPISGHTALYWYRQSLGQGLEFLIYFQGNSAPDKSGLPSDRFSAERTGGSVSTLTIQRTQQEDSAVYLCASSLARNEQFFGPGTRLTVL.

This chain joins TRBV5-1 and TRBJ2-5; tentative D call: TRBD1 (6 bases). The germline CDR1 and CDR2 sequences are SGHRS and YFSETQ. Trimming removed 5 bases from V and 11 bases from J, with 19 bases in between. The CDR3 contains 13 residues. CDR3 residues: CASSHGAGDEQYF. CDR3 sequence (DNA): TGCGCCAGCAGTCATGGGGCAGGGGATGAGCAGTACTTC.

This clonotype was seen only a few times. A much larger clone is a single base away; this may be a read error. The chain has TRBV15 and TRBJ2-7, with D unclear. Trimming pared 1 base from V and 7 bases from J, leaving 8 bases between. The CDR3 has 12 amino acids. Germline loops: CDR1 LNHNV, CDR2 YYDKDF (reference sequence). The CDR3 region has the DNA TGTGCCACCAGCAGAGTAAGAGGTGAGCAGTACTTC. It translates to CATSRVRGEQYF. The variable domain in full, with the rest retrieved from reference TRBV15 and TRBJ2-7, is DAMVIQNPRYQVTQFGKPVTLSCSQTLNHNVMYWYQQKSSQAPKLLFHYYDKDFNNEADTPDNFQSRRPNTSFCFLDIRSPGLGDTAMYLCATSRVRGEQYFGPGTRLTVT.

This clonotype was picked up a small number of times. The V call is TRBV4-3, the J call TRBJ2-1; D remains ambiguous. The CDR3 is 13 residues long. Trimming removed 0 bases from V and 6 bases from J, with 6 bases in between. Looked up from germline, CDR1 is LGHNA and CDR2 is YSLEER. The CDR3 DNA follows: TGCGCCAGCAGCCAAGAGCACAGCAATGAGCAGTTCTTC. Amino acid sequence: CASSQEHSNEQFF.

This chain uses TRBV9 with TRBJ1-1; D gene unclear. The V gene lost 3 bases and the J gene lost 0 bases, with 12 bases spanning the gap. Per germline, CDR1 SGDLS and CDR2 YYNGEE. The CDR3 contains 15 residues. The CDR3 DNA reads TGTGCCAGCAGCGCCCTCGCGTACATGAACACTGAAGCTTTCTTT. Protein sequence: CASSALAYMNTEAFF.

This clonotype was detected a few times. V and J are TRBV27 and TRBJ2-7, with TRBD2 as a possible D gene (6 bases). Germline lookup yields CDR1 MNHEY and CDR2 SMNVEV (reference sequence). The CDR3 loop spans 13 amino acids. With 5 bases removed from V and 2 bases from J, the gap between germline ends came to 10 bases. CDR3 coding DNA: TGTGCCAGCAGTACGGGACTCCCCTACGAGCAGTACTTC. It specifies CASSTGLPYEQYF.

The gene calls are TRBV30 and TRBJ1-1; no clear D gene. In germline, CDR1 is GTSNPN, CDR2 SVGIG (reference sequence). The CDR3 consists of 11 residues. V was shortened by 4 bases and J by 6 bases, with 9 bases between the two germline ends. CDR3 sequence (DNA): TGTGCCTGGAATGGGTATTCTGAAGCTTTCTTT. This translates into CAWNGYSEAFF.

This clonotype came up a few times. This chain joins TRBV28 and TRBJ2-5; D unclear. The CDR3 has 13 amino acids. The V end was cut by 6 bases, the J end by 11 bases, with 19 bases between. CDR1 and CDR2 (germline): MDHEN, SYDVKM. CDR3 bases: TGTGCCAGCAGGGCCGTCGCCCTCAATGAGCAGTACTTC. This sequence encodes CASRAVALNEQYF.

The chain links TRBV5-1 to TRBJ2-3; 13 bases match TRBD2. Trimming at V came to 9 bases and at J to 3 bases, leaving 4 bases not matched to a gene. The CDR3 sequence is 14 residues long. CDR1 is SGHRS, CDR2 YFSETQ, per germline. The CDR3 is CATTSGGATDTQYF. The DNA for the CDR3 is TGCGCCACCACTAGCGGGGGGGCAACAGATACGCAGTATTTT.

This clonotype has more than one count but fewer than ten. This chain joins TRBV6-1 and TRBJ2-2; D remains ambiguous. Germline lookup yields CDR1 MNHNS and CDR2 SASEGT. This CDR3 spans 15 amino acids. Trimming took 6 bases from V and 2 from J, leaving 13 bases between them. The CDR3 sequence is CASSVRRVNTGELFF. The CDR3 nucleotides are TGTGCCAGCAGCGTGAGAAGGGTTAACACCGGGGAGCTGTTTTTT.

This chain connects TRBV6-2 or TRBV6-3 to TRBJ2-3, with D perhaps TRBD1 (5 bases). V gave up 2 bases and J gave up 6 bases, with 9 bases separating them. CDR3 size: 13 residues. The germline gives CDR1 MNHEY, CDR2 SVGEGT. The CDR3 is CASSYNTGDTQYF. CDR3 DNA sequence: TGTGCCAGCAGTTACAATACAGGCGATACGCAGTATTTT.

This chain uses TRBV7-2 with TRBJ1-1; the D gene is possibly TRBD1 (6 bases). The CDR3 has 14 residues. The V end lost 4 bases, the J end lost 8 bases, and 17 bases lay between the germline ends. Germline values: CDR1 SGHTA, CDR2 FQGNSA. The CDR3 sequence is CASSSLQGRAEAFF. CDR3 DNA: TGTGCCAGCAGCTCTCTACAGGGAAGGGCGGAAGCTTTCTTT.